What follows are 22 T cell receptor beta chains derived from one specimen sequenced in a study of cytomegalovirus exposure and HLA in healthy donors. Primers: 60 Vbeta forward and 13 Jbeta reverse. Clones were read by immunoSEQ multiplex PCR, and TCRdb kept only the in-frame ones, dropping some. The profile shows 81,000 or so clones, just under 75% of them singletons. Sequenced input: PBMCs. Receptors were obtained from a man aged 55 to 70 in good health and CMV-seronegative.

The chain is built from TRBV29-1 and TRBJ2-7; 7 bases line up with TRBD1. CDR1 is SQVTM and CDR2 is ANQGSEA in the germline V gene. The V and J ends lost 7 bases and 5 bases, in that order; junction bases with no gene match: 8. The CDR3 extends over 12 amino acids. In DNA form, the CDR3 reads TGCAGCGCCCTGACAGGGTATAACGAGCAGTACTTC. It translates to CSALTGYNEQYF.

This clone has a single count. The J gene is TRBJ1-6, the V gene TRBV13; 8 bases match TRBD1. Germline lookup yields CDR1 PRHDT and CDR2 FYEKMQ (reference sequence). The trim removed 4 bases at V and 11 bases at J, leaving 10 bases unmatched. The CDR3 runs 15 residues. CDR3 residues: CASSSGDRLEAPLHF. As DNA, the CDR3 is TGTGCCAGCAGCTCAGGGGACAGGCTCGAGGCACCCCTCCACTTT. The full variable domain, its missing parts supplied by reference TRBV13 and TRBJ1-6, is AAGVIQSPRHLIKEKRETATLKCYPIPRHDTVYWYQQGPGQDPQFLISFYEKMQSDKGSIPDRFSAQQFSDYHSELNMSSLELGDSALYFCASSSGDRLEAPLHFGNGTRLTVT.

This chain links TRBV11-3 with TRBJ2-5, with TRBD2 as a possible D gene (5 bases). The CDR3 is made up of 16 amino acids. The V and J ends lost 4 bases and 5 bases respectively, with 20 bases between them. Germline V gene data show CDR1 as SGHNT and CDR2 as YENEEA. CDR3: CASSSSGWGNVETQYF. CDR3 nucleotide sequence: TGTGCCAGCAGCTCCAGCGGATGGGGTAACGTGGAGACCCAGTACTTC.

The chain links TRBV2 to TRBJ2-6; TRBD2 might be the D (5 bases). Deletions cut 4 bases from V and 0 bases from J, with 10 bases between. The CDR3 contains 16 residues. The germline CDR1 and CDR2 sequences are SNHLY and FYNNEI. The CDR3 here is CASSADSPSGANVLTF. In nucleotides, the CDR3 is TGTGCCAGCAGTGCGGACTCCCCCTCTGGGGCCAACGTCCTGACTTTC. Drawing the rest from reference TRBV2 and TRBJ2-6, the complete variable domain is EPEVTQTPSHQVTQMGQEVILRCVPISNHLYFYWYRQILGQKVEFLVSFYNNEISEKSEIFDDQFSVERPDGSNFTLKIRSTKLEDSAMYFCASSADSPSGANVLTFGAGSRLTVL.

The gene calls are TRBV11-2 and TRBJ1-5; D remains ambiguous. The germline V and J ends were trimmed by 0 bases and 1 base, with 7 bases remaining between them. Germline assignment: CDR1 SGHAT and CDR2 FQNNGV. This CDR3 is 15 amino acids long. The CDR3 DNA is TGTGCCAGCAGCTTAGAGGCAACAAGCAATCAGCCCCAGCATTTT. Protein: CASSLEATSNQPQHF. The entire variable domain, with the rest obtained from reference TRBV11-2 and TRBJ1-5, is as follows: EAGVAQSPRYKIIEKRQSVAFWCNPISGHATLYWYQQILGQGPKLLIQFQNNGVVDDSQLPKDRFSAERLKGVDSTLKIQPAKLEDSAVYLCASSLEATSNQPQHFGDGTRLSIL.

The chain couples TRBV10-3 to TRBJ1-1; TRBD1 might be the D (6 bases). The CDR3 spans 15 residues. Trimming cost V 0 bases and J 6 bases, with 14 bases left between them. CDR1 and CDR2 from the germline V gene are ENHRY and SYGVKD. The CDR3 loop reads CAISESSGRGSEAFF. The DNA of the CDR3 is TGTGCCATCAGTGAGTCGAGCGGCAGGGGCTCTGAAGCTTTCTTT.

The chain has TRBV4-1 and TRBJ2-3; 9 bases fit TRBD2. The CDR3 is 18 residues long. Unmatched junction bases numbered 10, after V lost 1 base and J lost 2 bases. Germline CDR1 reads MGHRA; CDR2 reads YSYEKL. In DNA form, the CDR3 reads TGCGCCAGCAGCCAAGCCCGAATCACTAGCGGGCACACAGATACGCAGTATTTT. It specifies CASSQARITSGHTDTQYF.

The chain combines TRBV29-1 with TRBJ2-1; 7 nucleotides agree with TRBD2. The CDR3 spans 14 residues. After removal of 2 bases from V and 6 bases from J, the junction contained 7 bases not matched to a gene. Looked up from germline, CDR1 is SQVTM and CDR2 is ANQGSEA. CDR3 region: CSVEPSGASNEQFF. The CDR3, as DNA: TGCAGCGTTGAACCCAGCGGGGCCAGCAATGAGCAGTTCTTC.

This sequence joins TRBV15 and TRBJ1-2, with TRBD1 identical over 10 bases. V lost 1 base to trimming and J lost 4 bases; unmatched junction nucleotides: 6. The V gene's germline CDR1 is LNHNV and CDR2 YYDKDF (reference sequence). The CDR3 runs to 16 residues. Here the CDR3 reads CATSRGGQGEFYGYTF. The DNA of the CDR3 is TGTGCCACCAGCAGAGGCGGACAGGGGGAATTCTATGGCTACACCTTC.

The V and J genes are TRBV7-6 and TRBJ2-5; 13 bases fit TRBD2. This CDR3 has 17 amino acids. CDR1 SGHVS and CDR2 FNYEAQ come from the germline V gene. After removal of 4 bases from V and 3 bases from J, the junction contained 8 bases not matched to a gene. CDR3 sequence (DNA): TGTGCCAGCAGCTACCGACTAGCGGGGGGACTGGAAGAGACCCAGTACTTC. Protein: CASSYRLAGGLEETQYF.

This clone was found a few times. The chain is built from TRBV6-1 and TRBJ2-7, with TRBD2 matching over 11 bases. Trimming took 6 bases from V and 7 from J; bases not matched to a gene: 8. There are 14 residues in the CDR3. Germline assignment: CDR1 MNHNS and CDR2 SASEGT. The CDR3 spells CASSASGGLREQYF. The DNA of the CDR3 is TGTGCCAGCAGCGCTAGCGGGGGGCTGCGGGAGCAGTACTTC.

This clone has only a few counts. This chain links TRBV30 with TRBJ1-1; perhaps TRBD1 as D (5 bases). Germline lookup yields CDR1 GTSNPN and CDR2 SVGIG (reference sequence). V was trimmed by 3 bases and J by 1 base, leaving 9 bases between them. This CDR3 has 13 residues. In DNA form, the CDR3 reads TGTGCCTGGAGCCTCGGGGGGAACACTGAAGCTTTCTTT. This gives the protein CAWSLGGNTEAFF.

The chain employs TRBV13 and TRBJ2-5; TRBD1 is a possible D gene (5 bases). The DNA matches TRBJ2-7 better at its end, which makes the J call doubtful. From germline, CDR1 is PRHDT and CDR2 FYEKMQ (reference sequence). The CDR3 has 15 residues. The CDR3 loop is CASSLVSRVSYEQYF. In DNA, the CDR3 is TGTGCCAGCAGCTTAGTTTCCAGGGTATCCTACGAGCAGTACTTC.

This clone was counted between two and nine times. The chain combines TRBV2 with TRBJ2-1, with TRBD1 matching over 9 bases. Germline CDR1 reads SNHLY; CDR2 reads FYNNEI. The length of the CDR3 is 13 residues. V dropped 6 bases and J dropped 9; count of bases not matched to a gene: 6. CDR3 sequence (DNA): TGTGCCAGCAGGAGGACAGGGGTGGGTGAGCAGTTCTTC. Its translation: CASRRTGVGEQFF.

This clone was counted a few times. The rearrangement uses TRBV6-1 and TRBJ2-1; no clear D gene. Germline V gene data show CDR1 as MNHNS and CDR2 as SASEGT. There are 13 residues in the CDR3. Trimming took off 3 bases at V and 12 bases at J, with 15 bases between the two ends. Here the CDR3 DNA reads TGTGCCAGCAGTGAGAAGGCGGAGTTTGTGCAGTTCTTC. Translating gives CASSEKAEFVQFF.

The chain has TRBV2 and TRBJ1-2; possibly TRBD1 for D (5 bases). The germline V and J ends were trimmed by 2 bases and 5 bases, with 18 bases remaining between them. The CDR3 is 16 amino acids. The germline gives CDR1 SNHLY, CDR2 FYNNEI. The CDR3 nucleotides read TGTGCCAGCAGTGAACGGACAATTGTTTTGTGGTATGGCTACACCTTC. Its translation: CASSERTIVLWYGYTF.

The table lists this clone with a few counts. The chain combines TRBV6-5 with TRBJ1-4, with a tentative D call TRBD1 (6 bases). This CDR3 is built from 13 residues. V lost 6 bases and J lost 4, with 9 bases in between. CDR1 and CDR2 (germline): MNHEY, SVGAGI. The CDR3 sequence: CASRDRINEKLFF. For the CDR3, the DNA is TGTGCCAGCAGAGACAGGATTAATGAAAAACTGTTTTTT.

The chain links TRBV7-8 to TRBJ2-3, with D possibly being TRBD2 (6 bases). The CDR3 covers 16 residues. The ends were cut back, 1 base at V and 7 bases at J, with 18 bases in the middle. Germline CDR1 is SGHVS and CDR2 is FQNEAQ. The CDR3 sequence is CASSLERGLIGNTQYF. The CDR3 region has the DNA TGTGCCAGCAGCTTAGAACGGGGACTGATTGGCAATACGCAGTATTTT.

The chain is built from TRBV5-1 and TRBJ2-1; D gene ambiguous. The CDR3 runs 13 residues. V was cut by 4 bases and J by 8 bases, with 13 bases left in between. CDR1 and CDR2 (germline): SGHRS, YFSETQ. This chain's CDR3 is CASSSLQRDEQFF. The CDR3 DNA sequence: TGCGCCAGCAGCAGCCTGCAACGAGATGAGCAGTTCTTC.

The chain employs TRBV5-4 and TRBJ1-3; 7 bases are a match to TRBD1. Germline values: CDR1 SGHNT, CDR2 YYREEE (reference sequence). The V and J ends lost 5 bases and 2 bases, in that order; junction bases with no gene match: 10. This CDR3 contains 16 residues. CDR3 DNA sequence: TGTGCCAGCAGTAGACAGGGAGGCTCGACTGGAAACACCATATATTTT. Translating it yields CASSRQGGSTGNTIYF.

This clone was counted a few times. This chain joins TRBV29-1 and TRBJ2-3; 10 bases are shared with TRBD1. From germline, CDR1 is SQVTM and CDR2 ANQGSEA. V was clipped by 4 bases and J by 5 bases; unmatched bases: 3. The CDR3 extends over 13 amino acids. The CDR3 DNA reads TGCAGCGTTGCGGGACAGGGGAGAGATACGCAGTATTTT. Translation gives CSVAGQGRDTQYF.

The chain carries TRBV6-1 and TRBJ2-7; TRBD2 aligns across 10 bases. The germline V gene encodes CDR1 MNHNS and CDR2 SASEGT. The V gene end was trimmed by 4 bases and the J gene end by 4 bases; junction bases not matched to a gene: 10. This CDR3 spans 16 amino acids. In DNA form, the CDR3 reads TGTGCCAGCAGTGGCGGGGGTAGCGGGGGGCGTTACGAGCAGTACTTC. It specifies CASSGGGSGGRYEQYF.